This T cell receptor beta chain came from a study of cytomegalovirus exposure and HLA in healthy donors. Germline CDR1 and CDR2: LGHNT and FRNRAP. Trimming shortened V by 0 bases and J by 0 bases, and 9 bases separated the two germline ends. The CDR3 loop spans 16 amino acids. It was with 60 Vbeta and 13 Jbeta primers that the PCR ran. The table came from immunoSEQ multiplex PCR; TCRdb's copy has only in-frame clones and leaves some out. The sample has 130,000 to 150,000 clones, around four fifths seen once. Sequences were obtained from PBMCs. The TCR sequence derives from a boy aged 2 to 9 in good health and CMV-seronegative. The chain has TRBV12-5 and TRBJ1-3; D possibly corresponds to TRBD1 (5 bases). CDR3 bases: TGTGCTAGTGGTTTGGTACAGGCGAACTCTGGAAACACCATATATTTT. Translating gives CASGLVQANSGNTIYF.